These 18 T cell receptor beta chains were sequenced from one sample in a study of blood T cell repertoires in COVID-19. Libraries were prepared by immunoSEQ multiplex PCR; TCRdb keeps only in-frame clonotypes and omits some of them. This table has approximately 150,000 clones, 79% appearing once. The specimen was peripheral blood. The receptors stem from a man aged 50-59 years with active or convalescent COVID-19.

This chain uses TRBV19 with TRBJ2-7; possible D gene TRBD1, 6 bases. Trimming removed 2 bases at V and 5 bases at J, with 13 bases between. Germline CDR1 reads LNHDA; CDR2 reads SQIVND (reference sequence). The CDR3 loop spans 14 amino acids. CDR3 sequence reads: CASSITQGINEQYF. DNA of the CDR3: TGTGCCAGTAGTATAACGCAGGGGATTAACGAGCAGTACTTC.

The rearrangement joins TRBV14 to TRBJ2-5; D gene uncertain. CDR3 length: 13 residues. Between the trimmed V and J ends, which lost 8 bases and 5 bases, there was a span of 15 bases. Germline-derived CDR1 and CDR2 are SGHDN and FVKESK. CDR3 DNA: TGTGCCAGCCGCAGAGAAGCGAGGGAGACCCAGTACTTC. As protein: CASRREARETQYF.

This clone was detected many times. The rearrangement uses TRBV7-3 and TRBJ2-3; 9 bases fit TRBD2. The CDR3 has 14 amino acids. Germline CDR1 is SGHTA and CDR2 is FQGTGA. With V trimmed by 3 bases and J by 4 bases, 2 bases remained unmatched. CDR3 amino acids: CASSLGLAADTQYF. Here the CDR3 DNA reads TGTGCCAGCAGCTTGGGACTAGCCGCAGATACGCAGTATTTT.

There are many counts of this clone. The chain is built from TRBV5-1 and TRBJ2-7; tentative D call: TRBD1 (6 bases). Germline CDR1 and CDR2: SGHRS and YFSETQ. The CDR3 loop spans 14 amino acids. Trimming removed 2 bases at V and 3 bases at J, with 12 bases between. DNA for the CDR3: TGCGCCAGCAGCTTTGGCACAGGGAACTACGAGCAGTACTTC. Translation gives CASSFGTGNYEQYF. Complete variable domain (other parts from reference TRBV5-1 and TRBJ2-7): KAGVTQTPRYLIKTRGQQVTLSCSPISGHRSVSWYQQTPGQGLQFLFEYFSETQRNKGNFPGRFSGRQFSNSRSEMNVSTLELGDSALYLCASSFGTGNYEQYFGPGTRLTVT.

The chain combines TRBV3-1 (or the pseudogene TRBV3-2) with TRBJ2-7, with D possibly being TRBD1 (6 bases). The CDR3 is made up of 15 amino acids. V was trimmed by 1 base and J by 5 bases, leaving 15 bases between them. Germline loops: CDR1 LGHDT, CDR2 YNNKEL (reference sequence). The CDR3 here is CASSQGGAQGNEQYF. The DNA of the CDR3 is TGTGCCAGCAGCCAAGGTGGGGCGCAGGGGAACGAGCAGTACTTC.

This sequence joins TRBV9 and TRBJ2-7, with a weak D call TRBD1 (6 bases). Germline-derived CDR1 and CDR2 are SGDLS and YYNGEE. CDR3 length: 15 residues. Trimming took 0 bases from V and 5 from J, leaving 15 bases between them. The CDR3 region is CASSVAVGASDEQYF. In nucleotides, the CDR3 is TGTGCCAGCAGCGTAGCTGTGGGGGCATCGGACGAGCAGTACTTC.

This clone was picked up a small number of times. The J gene is TRBJ2-7, the V gene TRBV30; possible D gene TRBD2, 6 bases. Trimming pared 2 bases from V and 1 base from J, leaving 24 bases between. Germline V gene sequence: CDR1 GTSNPN, CDR2 SVGIG (reference sequence). This CDR3 has 18 amino acids. Written as DNA, the CDR3 is TGTGCCTGGAGTCAAATCCCGGTTGGTAGCGGTTATTCCTACGAGCAGTACTTC. The encoded protein is CAWSQIPVGSGYSYEQYF.

The J gene is TRBJ2-1, the V gene TRBV4-1; the D is unclear. Germline loops: CDR1 MGHRA, CDR2 YSYEKL. The CDR3 has 13 amino acids. V was trimmed by 4 bases and J by 5 bases, leaving 9 bases between them. As DNA, the CDR3 is TGCGCCAGCAGCCTGATTAGCCACAATGAGCAGTTCTTC. Protein product: CASSLISHNEQFF.

The chain recombines TRBV7-5 with TRBJ1-1; the DNA was not compared with TRBD1, the D call given in the table. TRBV7-5 is reported as a pseudogene. The CDR3 totals 14 residues. CDR3 in amino acids: CVRSRRHWNTEAFF. The CDR3, as DNA: TGTGTCAGAAGCCGTCGACACTGGAACACTGAAGCTTTCTTT.

This clone appeared a few times. The chain links TRBV29-1 to TRBJ2-1; D is perhaps TRBD2 (6 bases). CDR3 size: 16 residues. In germline, CDR1 is SQVTM, CDR2 ANQGSEA. V lost 0 bases and J 0 bases, leaving 12 bases between the germline ends. CDR3 nucleotides: TGCAGCGTTGAAGAGGGGACTTACAGCTCCTACAATGAGCAGTTCTTC. This gives the protein CSVEEGTYSSYNEQFF.

V and J are TRBV7-9 and TRBJ2-7; TRBD2 matches 7 bases. The CDR3 is 16 residues long. The germline V gene has CDR1 SEHNR and CDR2 FQNEAQ (reference sequence). The V gene end was trimmed by 1 base and the J gene end by 0 bases; junction bases not matched to a gene: 6. As DNA, the CDR3 is TGTGCCAGCAGCTTAGGGTCAGCGGGGCTCTCCTACGAGCAGTACTTC. It yields the protein CASSLGSAGLSYEQYF.

The chain employs TRBV19 and TRBJ2-1, with a weak D call TRBD2 (6 bases). The CDR3 has 15 residues. The germline CDR1 and CDR2 sequences are LNHDA and SQIVND (reference sequence). The ends were cut back, 7 bases at V and 4 bases at J, with 17 bases in the middle. In DNA, the CDR3 is TGTGCCAGTAATATGCCAGGGACTCCTTACAATGAGCAGTTCTTC. This translates into CASNMPGTPYNEQFF.

The chain is built from TRBV30 and TRBJ1-4, with 9 bases lining up with TRBD1. The germline gives CDR1 GTSNPN, CDR2 SVGIG (reference sequence). The CDR3 totals 16 residues. V shed 3 bases, J shed 7 bases, and the junction held 12 bases outside the gene matches. CDR3 sequence (DNA): TGTGCCTGGAGCGAGGCCCGGGACAGGGTTGGTGAAAAACTGTTTTTT. Translating gives CAWSEARDRVGEKLFF.

About this clone: The junction does not match germline at one end; this may be a read error. The V and J genes are TRBV2 and TRBJ2-7, with D possibly TRBD2 on 5 matching bases. From germline, CDR1 is SNHLY and CDR2 FYNNEI. The CDR3 runs to 15 residues. CDR3 sequence reads: CASSEGRVRSYEQYF. Written as DNA, the CDR3 is TGTGCCAGCAGCGAAGGGCGGGTACGCTCCTACGAGCAGTACTTC.

V gene TRBV30 combines with J gene TRBJ1-1; 7 bases are a match to TRBD1. J lost 0 bases, V lost 1 base, and 2 bases had no gene match. The CDR3 is 14 residues long. Per germline, CDR1 GTSNPN and CDR2 SVGIG (reference sequence). Here the CDR3 reads CAWSADRVNTEAFF. CDR3 nucleotides: TGTGCCTGGAGTGCCGACAGGGTGAACACTGAAGCTTTCTTT.

V and J are TRBV24-1 and TRBJ1-5, with D possibly TRBD1 on 6 matching bases. Germline V gene sequence: CDR1 KGHDR, CDR2 SFDVKD. The CDR3 has 14 residues. V was shortened by 2 bases and J by 5 bases, with 9 bases between the two germline ends. This chain's CDR3 is CATSDYREDQPQHF. The CDR3 DNA reads as TGTGCCACCAGTGATTACAGGGAAGATCAGCCCCAGCATTTT.

The chain has TRBV7-2 and TRBJ2-1; 9 bases are shared with TRBD2. The ends lost 2 bases at V and 6 bases at J; junction bases unmatched: 5. Germline CDR1 SGHTA, CDR2 FQGNSA. The CDR3 is made up of 15 amino acids. CDR3 sequence reads: CASSLQAGGSNEQFF. DNA for the CDR3: TGTGCCAGCAGCTTACAGGCGGGAGGGAGCAATGAGCAGTTCTTC. Combining the CDR3 with reference TRBV7-2 and TRBJ2-1 gives the whole variable domain GAGVSQSPSNKVTEKGKDVELRCDPISGHTALYWYRQSLGQGLEFLIYFQGNSAPDKSGLPSDRFSAERTGGSVSTLTIQRTQQEDSAVYLCASSLQAGGSNEQFFGPGTRLTVL.

The chain is built from TRBV18 and TRBJ1-5, with D unresolved. Trimming stripped 10 bases from V and 3 bases from J, with 13 bases between. This CDR3 is built from 13 residues. In germline, CDR1 is KGHSH, CDR2 LQKENI. Here the CDR3 reads CATTPAYNQPQHF. The CDR3 DNA follows: TGTGCCACCACCCCTGCCTACAATCAGCCCCAGCATTTT.